This T cell receptor (beta chain) was profiled in a study of cytomegalovirus exposure and HLA in healthy donors. Study-level results: Sequencing depth roughly uniform across donors was assumed in presence/absence analyses. CMV serostatus was the only recorded immune exposure for donors.

Primers for the PCR totalled 60 Vbeta and 13 Jbeta. Sequencing used immunoSEQ multiplex PCR; TCRdb keeps in-frame clones, though not all of them. The sample includes about 120,000 clones, 70% to 80% of them seen just once. As regards this clone: What it recognizes is unknown.

The CDR3 spans 15 residues. CDR1 SNHLY and CDR2 FYNNEI come from the germline V gene. The sequence was obtained from a man between 25 and 39 years old in good health and CMV-seropositive. The J gene is TRBJ2-5, the V gene TRBV2; D is undetermined. The closer fit of TRBJ2-7 to the DNA end suggests the J call may be wrong. Material for sequencing was PBMCs. The CDR3 loop reads CASSVGVLPHYEQYF. The CDR3 nucleotides are TGTGCCAGCAGTGTTGGAGTCCTCCCTCACTACGAGCAGTACTTC.